Listed below are T cell receptor beta chains from one sample, sequenced in a study of Graves' ophthalmopathy and Graves' hyperthyroidism. From the multiplex PCR reads, TCRdb called clonotypes with MiXCR, one entry per CDR3 protein. The sample comprises around 660,000 distinct CDR3 sequences, roughly two fifths of which are singletons, and roughly 3% rests with the top ten. Sequenced sample: peripheral blood. The receptors were sampled from an adult man with Graves' ophthalmopathy. Both conserved end residues are part of each CDR3. Each record gives: J gene, V gene, clone size, D gene, CDR3 DNA, CDR3 protein. The D gene is left open where the match is weak. Clone size is stated in some rows and not others, as once, few, many or a class when expanded.

j_gene: TRBJ1-5; v_gene: TRBV20-1; abundance: -; d_gene: -; CDR3nt: TGCAGTGCTAGAGGGACTAGCGCCCAAGAGACCCAGCATTTT; CDR3aa: CSARGTSAQETQHF
j_gene: TRBJ1-3; v_gene: TRBV10-3; abundance: -; d_gene: -; CDR3nt: TGTGCCATCAGTGGGGGGAGAGACTCTGGAAACACCATATATTTT; CDR3aa: CAISGGRDSGNTIYF
j_gene: TRBJ1-1; v_gene: TRBV2; abundance: few; d_gene: -; CDR3nt: TGTGCCAGCGTGCATTCTTTGAACACTGAAGCTTTCTTT; CDR3aa: CASVHSLNTEAFF
j_gene: TRBJ2-7; v_gene: TRBV7-3; abundance: -; d_gene: -; CDR3nt: TGTGCCCGCAGCTTATTCCCGGGCCAGGGTTACGAGCAGTACTTC; CDR3aa: CARSLFPGQGYEQYF
j_gene: TRBJ1-6; v_gene: TRBV2; abundance: many; d_gene: -; CDR3nt: TGTGCCAGCCAAACCGACCGCTCCTATAATTCACCCCTCCACTTT; CDR3aa: CASQTDRSYNSPLHF
j_gene: TRBJ2-3; v_gene: TRBV24-1; abundance: -; d_gene: -; CDR3nt: TGTGCCACCAGTGATCCGGCAGTCGCAGATACGCAGTATTTT; CDR3aa: CATSDPAVADTQYF
j_gene: TRBJ1-1; v_gene: TRBV19; abundance: many; d_gene: -; CDR3nt: TGTGCCAGTAGTATGGGAGGGGAGTACACTGAAGCTTTCTTT; CDR3aa: CASSMGGEYTEAFF
j_gene: TRBJ1-1; v_gene: TRBV7-9; abundance: many; d_gene: -; CDR3nt: TGTGCCAGCAGCGTAGGCACTGGAGTAGCTTTCTTT; CDR3aa: CASSVGTGVAFF
j_gene: TRBJ2-2; v_gene: TRBV11-3; abundance: -; d_gene: TRBD2; CDR3nt: TGTGCCAGCAGCCTCGAGGGACTAGCGGGGGGGCGCGTCACCGGGGAGCTGTTTTTT; CDR3aa: CASSLEGLAGGRVTGELFF
j_gene: TRBJ2-7; v_gene: TRBV7-9; abundance: -; d_gene: -; CDR3nt: TGTGCCAGCAGCTTAGCTGGCAGCTCCTACGTGCAGTACTTC; CDR3aa: CASSLAGSSYVQYF
j_gene: TRBJ2-5; v_gene: TRBV6-5; abundance: many; d_gene: -; CDR3nt: TGTGCCAGCAGTTACTCCTTTACTAGCAGCCAAGAGACCCAGTACTTC; CDR3aa: CASSYSFTSSQETQYF
j_gene: TRBJ2-6; v_gene: TRBV7-8; abundance: -; d_gene: TRBD1; CDR3nt: TGTGCCAGCAGAGTCCGACAGGGGGGCTACGTCCTGACTTTC; CDR3aa: CASRVRQGGYVLTF
j_gene: TRBJ1-1; v_gene: TRBV10-3; abundance: many; d_gene: TRBD1; CDR3nt: TGTGCCATCAGTGGGACAGGGGGCGCCCACACTGAAGCTTTCTTT; CDR3aa: CAISGTGGAHTEAFF
j_gene: TRBJ2-7; v_gene: TRBV7-9; abundance: many; d_gene: -; CDR3nt: TGTGCCAGCAGCCAGGAGGGAAACTCCTTCGAGCAGTACTTC; CDR3aa: CASSQEGNSFEQYF